What follows describes a single T cell receptor beta chain. Only in-frame clones appear in the TCRdb table, and some are missing; sequencing was by immunoSEQ multiplex PCR. The sample has 170,000 or so clones, around 94% seen once. Germline assignment: CDR1 LNHDA and CDR2 SQIVND (reference sequence). There are 17 residues in the CDR3. Trimming cost V 3 bases and J 2 bases; bases outside gene matches: 11. This record comes from a study of control samples from healthy donors and cancer patients. Material: blood. The sequence came from a woman aged 18-30 years in good health. The rearrangement links TRBV19 to TRBJ1-1; 8 bases align to TRBD1. In DNA, the CDR3 is TGTGCCAGTAGTATTCGTCTCGGACAGGGACCTAACACTGAAGCTTTCTTT. Translation: CASSIRLGQGPNTEAFF.